The 11 T cell receptor beta chains given below trace back to one sample, sequenced in a study of blood T cell repertoires in COVID-19. Libraries were prepared by immunoSEQ multiplex PCR; TCRdb keeps only in-frame clonotypes and omits some of them. The sample records 250,000 to 300,000 clones, 85% to 90% being singletons. The sequenced sample consisted of PBMCs or T cells enriched from blood (not recorded which). These receptor sequences come from a woman aged 60 to 75 who had recovered from COVID-19.

The V and J genes are TRBV12-5 and TRBJ2-2, with a tentative D call TRBD2 (6 bases). V lost 4 bases and J 7 bases, leaving 13 bases between the germline ends. CDR3 length: 14 amino acids. Germline-derived CDR1 and CDR2 are LGHNT and FRNRAP. The CDR3 DNA follows: TGTGCTAGTGGTTCGATACCGGGGGACGGGGAGCTGTTTTTT. Protein sequence: CASGSIPGDGELFF.

The chain joins TRBV30 to TRBJ1-5; the D gene is possibly TRBD1 (5 bases). CDR1 GTSNPN and CDR2 SVGIG come from the germline V gene (reference sequence). Trimming took 8 bases from V and 0 from J, leaving 11 bases between them. This CDR3 is built from 13 residues. The CDR3 bases are TGTGCCGCCCAAGGGGATAGCAATCAGCCCCAGCATTTT. Translated: CAAQGDSNQPQHF.

This clone turned up a few times. The rearrangement links TRBV2 to TRBJ2-7; tentatively, D is TRBD2 (6 bases). Trimming shortened V by 7 bases and J by 6 bases, and 13 bases separated the two germline ends. The CDR3 totals 12 residues. Germline lookup yields CDR1 SNHLY and CDR2 FYNNEI. CDR3 sequence reads: CASTRRAPEQYF. DNA for the CDR3: TGTGCCAGCACCCGGAGGGCTCCCGAGCAGTACTTC.

The chain employs TRBV4-1 and TRBJ2-1, with 8 bases matching TRBD2. This CDR3 contains 13 residues. Germline lookup yields CDR1 MGHRA and CDR2 YSYEKL. The junction had 2 bases not matched to a gene; V was cut back by 6 bases and J by 4 bases. CDR3 nucleotide sequence: TGCGCCAGCAGACCTAGCGGGTACAATGAGCAGTTCTTC. Residues: CASRPSGYNEQFF.

This chain uses TRBV24-1 with TRBJ2-1, with 13 bases matching TRBD2. The V gene's germline CDR1 is KGHDR and CDR2 SFDVKD. V was pared by 4 bases and J by 5 bases, with 4 bases of the junction left unmatched. CDR3 length: 16 residues. CDR3 DNA sequence: TGTGCCACCAGTGAACTCGGACTAGCGGGAGACAATGAGCAGTTCTTC. This translates into CATSELGLAGDNEQFF.

The rearrangement links TRBV7-3 to TRBJ1-2, with 10 positions matching TRBD1. Germline CDR1 SGHTA, CDR2 FQGTGA. The length of the CDR3 is 14 residues. Trimming cost V 5 bases and J 7 bases; bases outside gene matches: 7. CDR3 nucleotides: TGTGCCAGCAGCGACCGACAGGGGGCCAGTGGCTACACCTTC. Its translation is CASSDRQGASGYTF. The full variable domain, completed using reference TRBV7-3 and TRBJ1-2, is GAGVSQTPSNKVTEKGKYVELRCDPISGHTALYWYRQSLGQGPEFLIYFQGTGAADDSGLPNDRFFAVRPEGSVSTLKIQRTERGDSAVYLCASSDRQGASGYTFGSGTRLTVV.

The CDR3 protein is CASSFFRENTEAFF. The CDR3 nucleotides read TGTGCCAGCAGTTTTTTCAGGGAGAACACTGAAGCTTTCTTT. This sequence joins TRBV28 and TRBJ1-1, with D possibly TRBD1 on 5 matching bases. V was shortened by 3 bases and J by 1 base, with 9 bases between the two germline ends. The CDR3 is 14 amino acids. Germline-derived CDR1 and CDR2 are MDHEN and SYDVKM. Full variable domain (missing parts from reference TRBV28 and TRBJ1-1): DVKVTQSSRYLVKRTGEKVFLECVQDMDHENMFWYRQDPGLGLRLIYFSYDVKMKEKGDIPEGYSVSREKKERFSLILESASTNQTSMYLCASSFFRENTEAFFGQGTRLTVV.

The gene calls are TRBV9 and TRBJ1-4; D is ambiguous. Germline CDR1 is SGDLS and CDR2 is YYNGEE. Trimming took off 2 bases at V and 8 bases at J, with 13 bases between the two ends. The CDR3 has 14 amino acids. CDR3 nucleotide sequence: TGTGCCAGCAGCGTTGGCCGAAGAGGAGAAAAACTGTTTTTT. This encodes CASSVGRRGEKLFF.

The chain employs TRBV5-1 and TRBJ2-5, with 7 bases aligning to TRBD1. In germline, CDR1 is SGHRS, CDR2 YFSETQ. The ends lost 2 bases at V and 5 bases at J; junction bases unmatched: 6. The CDR3 has 14 amino acids. The CDR3 DNA follows: TGCGCCAGCAGCTTACAGGGGCATCGGGAGACCCAGTACTTC. Translating it yields CASSLQGHRETQYF. Variable domain in full (rest from reference TRBV5-1 and TRBJ2-5): KAGVTQTPRYLIKTRGQQVTLSCSPISGHRSVSWYQQTPGQGLQFLFEYFSETQRNKGNFPGRFSGRQFSNSRSEMNVSTLELGDSALYLCASSLQGHRETQYFGPGTRLLVL.

The rearrangement links TRBV2 to TRBJ2-1; D is perhaps TRBD2 (6 bases). The CDR3 is 15 amino acids. Trimming took off 5 bases at V and 6 bases at J, with 17 bases between the two ends. The germline V gene has CDR1 SNHLY and CDR2 FYNNEI. CDR3 coding DNA: TGTGCCAGCAGTTACATCCGGGACTCTTCCAATGAGCAGTTCTTC. Its protein is CASSYIRDSSNEQFF.

J is TRBJ2-2 and V is TRBV18; no definite D call. The CDR3 has 16 residues. The germline gives CDR1 KGHSH, CDR2 LQKENI. The V gene lost 5 bases and the J gene lost 1 base, with 14 bases spanning the gap. CDR3 residues: CASSIRTPGNTGELFF. The DNA of the CDR3 is TGTGCCAGCTCAATACGAACCCCGGGGAACACCGGGGAGCTGTTTTTT. The full variable domain, with the rest looked up from reference TRBV18 and TRBJ2-2, is NAGVMQNPRHLVRRRGQEARLRCSPMKGHSHVYWYRQLPEEGLKFMVYLQKENIIDESGMPKERFSAEFPKEGPSILRIQQVVRGDSAAYFCASSIRTPGNTGELFFGEGSRLTVL.